This T cell receptor beta chain was identified in a study of cytomegalovirus exposure and HLA in healthy donors. General study results and limits: The study labeled more than 150 TCR beta chains cytomegalovirus-associated.

Trimming took 6 bases from V and 6 from J, leaving 11 bases between them. Germline V gene sequence: CDR1 MGHDK, CDR2 SYGVNS. The length of the CDR3 is 13 residues. Repertoires were generated with immunoSEQ multiplex PCR, while TCRdb's copy carries only in-frame clones and drops some. The sample lists around 74,000 clones; around four fifths were seen once. With respect to this clone: The antigen is undetermined.

This sequence joins TRBV25-1 and TRBJ1-4; tentative D call: TRBD1 (5 bases). Sequencing was carried out using PBMCs. The TCR originated in a man younger than 40 in good health and CMV-seronegative. The CDR3 DNA reads as TGTGCCAGCAGAACCAGGGATGATGAAAAACTGTTTTTT. Encoded protein: CASRTRDDEKLFF.